These 17 T cell receptor beta chains share one sample of origin, sequenced in a study of blood T cell repertoires in COVID-19. Using immunoSEQ multiplex PCR, the repertoire was profiled, and TCRdb retains in-frame clones only, with some absent. The profile covers 110,000 to 150,000 clones, with roughly 75% appearing a single time and less than 7.5% taken by the ten largest. Sample: PBMCs or T cells enriched from blood (not recorded which). Receptors originate from a woman aged 45-65 years who had recovered from COVID-19.

This clone has a single count. V usage is TRBV7-6 and J usage is TRBJ1-1; TRBD1 is a possible D gene (6 bases). V was pared by 1 base and J by 1 base, with 16 bases between. CDR1 and CDR2 from the germline V gene are SGHVS and FNYEAQ. The CDR3 consists of 17 residues. CDR3 in amino acids: CASSLGASGVWNTEAFF. CDR3 DNA: TGTGCCAGCAGCTTAGGCGCGTCAGGGGTATGGAACACTGAAGCTTTCTTT.

The rearrangement links TRBV6-5 to TRBJ2-3; 12 bases match TRBD2. CDR1 MNHEY and CDR2 SVGAGI come from the germline V gene. With 7 bases clipped from V and 4 bases from J, the junction kept 6 bases outside the gene matches. The CDR3 runs to 15 residues. The CDR3 bases are TGTGCCAGCACTAGCGGGGGGGCGGAGCCAGATACGCAGTATTTT. Translated, it gives CASTSGGAEPDTQYF.

DNA for the CDR3: TGTGCCAGCAGTGACTCCCTTTCACCCCTCCACTTT. The encoded protein is CASSDSLSPLHF. The genes are TRBV2 and TRBJ1-6; D gene unclear. Trimming stripped 3 bases from V and 9 bases from J, with 6 bases between. Germline CDR1 reads SNHLY; CDR2 reads FYNNEI. The CDR3 extends over 12 amino acids.

This clone came up a few times. This chain connects TRBV6-4 to TRBJ1-1; D call uncertain. V was trimmed by 1 base and J by 0 bases, leaving 3 bases between them. CDR1 is MRHNA and CDR2 is SNTAGT in the germline V gene. The CDR3 is 13 amino acids. CDR3 nucleotides: TGTGCCAGCAGTGACTACATGAACACTGAAGCTTTCTTT. It is translated as CASSDYMNTEAFF.

This clone showed up just a few times. This chain links TRBV4-2 with TRBJ2-7, with 8 bases that match TRBD1. Germline values: CDR1 LGHNA, CDR2 YNFKEQ. The CDR3 is made up of 14 amino acids. V was pared by 2 bases and J by 3 bases, with 3 bases of the junction left unmatched. CDR3 sequence (DNA): TGTGCCAGCAGCCAACGGACAGGGAGCTACGAGCAGTACTTC. This translates into CASSQRTGSYEQYF.

The V gene is TRBV6-1, the J gene TRBJ2-1; 7 bases align to TRBD1. V lost 3 bases, J lost 6 bases, and 8 bases stayed unmatched. Germline V CDR1 and CDR2: MNHNS, SASEGT. CDR3 length equals 15 residues. CDR3 sequence reads: CASSESVRGINEQFF. CDR3 sequence (DNA): TGTGCCAGCAGTGAGTCGGTCAGGGGGATCAATGAGCAGTTCTTC.

This clone was observed a handful of times. The chain links TRBV2 to TRBJ2-2; the D gene is possibly TRBD2 (5 bases). There are 14 residues in the CDR3. The germline gives CDR1 SNHLY, CDR2 FYNNEI. V lost 7 bases, J lost 4 bases, and 13 bases lay in between. CDR3 sequence: CASMMDRGTGELFF. The CDR3 DNA sequence: TGTGCCAGCATGATGGACCGGGGCACCGGGGAGCTGTTTTTT.

This clone was seen just once. In the same sample, other DNA sequences code for this CDR3. This rearrangement joins TRBV10-3 to TRBJ1-1, with TRBD1 as a possible D gene (6 bases). The CDR3 runs to 15 residues. CDR1 and CDR2 from the germline V gene are ENHRY and SYGVKD. Trimming took 0 bases from V and 2 from J, leaving 10 bases between them. The CDR3 sequence is CAISESQGRNTEAFF. CDR3 in DNA: TGTGCCATCAGTGAGTCACAGGGCCGAAACACTGAAGCTTTCTTT.

This sequence joins TRBV4-1 and TRBJ2-1, with 12 bases fitting TRBD2. The CDR3 sequence is 19 residues long. CDR1 is MGHRA, CDR2 YSYEKL, per germline. Trimming removed 4 bases from V and 0 bases from J; junction bases left unmatched: 10. CDR3 sequence reads: CASSRWGTSGRSSYNEQFF. The CDR3 DNA sequence: TGCGCCAGCAGCCGGTGGGGGACTAGCGGGCGCAGCTCCTACAATGAGCAGTTCTTC.

This chain uses TRBV6-1 with TRBJ2-3, with D perhaps TRBD1 (6 bases). The CDR3 runs to 17 residues. Between the trimmed V and J ends, which lost 4 bases and 0 bases, there was a span of 17 bases. CDR1 and CDR2 (germline): MNHNS, SASEGT. CDR3 in DNA: TGTGCCAGCAGTGCCCGGACAGCACCAAAAAGCACAGATACGCAGTATTTT. Protein: CASSARTAPKSTDTQYF.

The chain is built from TRBV6-2 or TRBV6-3 and TRBJ1-6, with unresolved D. Trimming pared 4 bases from V and 8 bases from J, leaving 18 bases between. The germline V gene encodes CDR1 MNHEY and CDR2 SVGEGT. The CDR3 totals 16 residues. The DNA of the CDR3 is TGTGCCAGCAGTTCATACAGCCCTAAGGACTATTCACCCCTCCACTTT. Protein sequence: CASSSYSPKDYSPLHF.

The V gene is TRBV6-5, the J gene TRBJ1-1; 7 positions agree with TRBD1. V shed 9 bases, J shed 7 bases, and the junction held 11 bases outside the gene matches. The length of the CDR3 is 13 residues. Germline loops: CDR1 MNHEY, CDR2 SVGAGI. CDR3 sequence (DNA): TGTGCCAGTAGAGACAGGGCGGGGAGTGAAGCTTTCTTT. This gives the protein CASRDRAGSEAFF.

This clone occurred many times. The rearrangement links TRBV3-1 (or the pseudogene TRBV3-2) to TRBJ2-1; 9 bases line up with TRBD1. J lost 9 bases, V lost 6 bases, and 9 bases had no gene match. The CDR3 totals 14 residues. Looked up from germline, CDR1 is LGHDT and CDR2 is YNNKEL (reference sequence). The CDR3 spells CASRRGQGVGEQFF. The CDR3 nucleotides are TGTGCCAGCAGGCGGGGACAGGGTGTCGGTGAGCAGTTCTTC.

This clone was observed a handful of times. The chain employs TRBV7-3 and TRBJ1-6; 7 bases are a match to TRBD1. Trimming cost V 4 bases and J 9 bases; bases outside gene matches: 6. Germline CDR1 SGHTA, CDR2 FQGTGA. This CDR3 has 14 amino acids. For the CDR3, the DNA is TGTGCCAGCAGCTCCGGGACAGACGGTTCACCCCTCCACTTT. As protein: CASSSGTDGSPLHF. The variable domain in full, completed from reference TRBV7-3 and TRBJ1-6, reads GAGVSQTPSNKVTEKGKYVELRCDPISGHTALYWYRQSLGQGPEFLIYFQGTGAADDSGLPNDRFFAVRPEGSVSTLKIQRTERGDSAVYLCASSSGTDGSPLHFGNGTRLTVT.

The J gene is TRBJ2-7, the V gene TRBV2; 15 nucleotides align to TRBD2. The CDR3 is 16 amino acids. With V trimmed by 5 bases and J by 5 bases, 7 bases remained unmatched. Germline loops: CDR1 SNHLY, CDR2 FYNNEI. The CDR3, as DNA: TGTGCCAGCAGTCTAGGACTAGCGGGGGGGCTTGACGAGCAGTACGTC. This translates into CASSLGLAGGLDEQYV.

V and J are TRBV6-5 and TRBJ1-5; TRBD1 is a possible D gene (6 bases). V shed 1 base and J shed 4 bases, with 8 bases lying between them. The germline CDR1 and CDR2 sequences are MNHEY and SVGAGI. The CDR3 totals 14 residues. This chain's CDR3 is CASSYYQGNQPQHF. As DNA, the CDR3 is TGTGCCAGCAGTTACTACCAGGGGAATCAGCCCCAGCATTTT.

This chain links TRBV9 with TRBJ2-5; D is unresolved. Trimming stripped 2 bases from V and 4 bases from J, with 6 bases between. The CDR3 consists of 12 residues. Germline CDR1 and CDR2: SGDLS and YYNGEE. The CDR3 sequence: CASSVSPETQYF. The CDR3 region has the DNA TGTGCCAGCAGCGTTTCTCCAGAGACCCAGTACTTC.